This TCR beta chain originates from a study of glioma-infiltrating T cells after dendritic cell vaccination. Produced via immunoSEQ multiplex PCR; TCRdb's table is partial and in-frame only. This sample has some 78,000 clones; about 85% occur once, and the top ten carry about 9.3%. Noted time point: after dendritic cell vaccination, including at tumor progression/relapse. The input for sequencing was blood, taken after dendritic cell vaccination. The TCR originated in a human donor with glioblastoma.

The CDR3 is CASEGASDTQYF. CDR3 nucleotides: TGTGCCAGTGAGGGGGCTTCAGATACGCAGTATTTT. J is TRBJ2-3 and V is TRBV7-2; TRBD1 aligns across 7 bases. V lost 9 bases and J lost 4; bases outside the gene matches: 4. The CDR3 extends over 12 amino acids. Looked up from germline, CDR1 is SGHTA and CDR2 is FQGNSA.